The 13 T cell receptor beta chains below were found in one sample sequenced in a study of shared clonotypes between healthy human individuals. The data were produced by immunoSEQ multiplex PCR, yet TCRdb's version contains in-frame clones alone and is incomplete. The table has 2 million to 3 million clones, approximately 93% seen once. Material: naive CD4+ T cells from PBMCs. Described subset: CD45RA+ positively selected. The receptors here all came from a man between 18 and 29 years old in good health. Some clones in this sample may be carry-over from other donors' samples.

This chain uses TRBV30 with TRBJ2-7; 13 bases line up with TRBD2. CDR1 GTSNPN and CDR2 SVGIG come from the germline V gene (reference sequence). The CDR3 is 22 amino acids. V lost 1 base, J lost 0 bases, and 21 bases stayed unmatched. CDR3 coding DNA: TGTGCCTGGAGTGCGGACAGGTTTTTCGGACTAGCGGGAGAAGGGGGCTCCTACGAGCAGTACTTC. Translated, it gives CAWSADRFFGLAGEGGSYEQYF.

This chain uses TRBV9 with TRBJ1-4; TRBD1 matches at 7 bases. Germline V lookup: CDR1 SGDLS, CDR2 YYNGEE. The J segment lost 8 bases and the V segment lost 2 bases, leaving 9 bases of the junction unmatched. The CDR3 is made up of 15 amino acids. CDR3 protein: CASSVSGQHNEKLFF. In DNA, the CDR3 is TGTGCCAGCAGCGTCTCGGGACAGCACAACGAAAAACTGTTTTTT.

V and J are TRBV5-5 and TRBJ2-1, with unresolved D. With 2 bases removed from V and 3 bases from J, the gap between germline ends came to 15 bases. The CDR3 loop spans 16 amino acids. Germline V gene sequence: CDR1 SGHKS, CDR2 YYEKEE (reference sequence). The DNA of the CDR3 is TGTGCCAGCAGCTTTGGATTCTTGACCAGCTACAATGAGCAGTTCTTC. Translating it yields CASSFGFLTSYNEQFF.

The chain carries TRBV28 and TRBJ1-5; D remains unclear. V was trimmed by 10 bases and J by 3 bases, leaving 10 bases between them. The CDR3 runs to 12 residues. CDR1 is MDHEN, CDR2 SYDVKM, per germline. CDR3 in DNA: TGTGCCATACAGCCTCTCAATCAGCCCCAGCATTTT. It specifies CAIQPLNQPQHF.

V and J are TRBV29-1 and TRBJ2-7; D perhaps matches TRBD1 (7 bases). The V end lost 2 bases, the J end lost 2 bases, and 16 bases lay between the germline ends. Germline CDR1 reads SQVTM; CDR2 reads ANQGSEA. The CDR3 is 15 amino acids. CDR3: CSVEISQGGPYEQYF. DNA for the CDR3: TGCAGCGTTGAAATCTCGCAGGGGGGCCCCTACGAGCAGTACTTC.

This chain connects TRBV5-4 to TRBJ2-2; tentatively, D is TRBD2 (5 bases). This CDR3 contains 15 residues. CDR1 and CDR2 from the germline V gene are SGHNT and YYREEE (reference sequence). Trimming stripped 4 bases from V and 0 bases from J, with 10 bases between. The DNA of the CDR3 is TGTGCCAGCAGCCGAGACTATGCGAACACCGGGGAGCTGTTTTTT. Its translation: CASSRDYANTGELFF.

The chain recombines TRBV18 with TRBJ1-4, with 7 nucleotides matching TRBD1. The junction had 6 bases not matched to a gene; V was cut back by 4 bases and J by 4 bases. In germline, CDR1 is KGHSH, CDR2 LQKENI. The CDR3 totals 15 residues. This chain's CDR3 is CASSLQGGFNEKLFF. The CDR3 bases are TGTGCCAGCTCACTCCAGGGGGGATTTAATGAAAAACTGTTTTTT.

There are a few counts of this clone. CDR3 bases: TGTGCCAGCTCACCCGTGGACAGGGCTCAGCCCCAGCATTTT. The encoded protein is CASSPVDRAQPQHF. This rearrangement joins TRBV18 to TRBJ1-5, with 8 positions matching TRBD1. The germline CDR1 and CDR2 sequences are KGHSH and LQKENI. V was pared by 3 bases and J by 6 bases, with 4 bases of the junction left unmatched. The CDR3 is 14 amino acids.

V usage is TRBV30 and J usage is TRBJ1-1, with D perhaps matching TRBD1 (5 bases). Trimming took off 4 bases at V and 14 bases at J, with 17 bases between the two ends. The germline gives CDR1 GTSNPN, CDR2 SVGIG (reference sequence). This CDR3 has 11 amino acids. Here the CDR3 reads CAWTVEGPRFF. CDR3 DNA: TGTGCCTGGACCGTAGAGGGGCCACGGTTCTTT. Using reference TRBV30 and TRBJ1-1 for the parts outside the CDR3, the full variable domain is SQTIHQWPATLVQPVGSPLSLECTVEGTSNPNLYWYRQAAGRGLQLLFYSVGIGQISSEVPQNLSASRPQDRQFILSSKKLLLSDSGFYLCAWTVEGPRFFGQGTRLTVV.

The V call is TRBV6-5, the J call TRBJ2-7, with no clear D. CDR1 and CDR2 from the germline V gene are MNHEY and SVGAGI. V was pared by 2 bases and J by 5 bases, with 10 bases between. The CDR3 sequence is 13 residues long. The CDR3 region has the DNA TGTGCCAGCAGTTACCTTGACGTAAACGAGCAGTACTTC. Amino acids: CASSYLDVNEQYF.

V gene TRBV9 combines with J gene TRBJ1-2; D call uncertain. The CDR3 length is 14 residues. The germline gives CDR1 SGDLS, CDR2 YYNGEE. Trimming took off 0 bases at V and 6 bases at J, with 12 bases between the two ends. CDR3 nucleotides: TGTGCCAGCAGCGTAGGGGTAGGGCGGGATGGCTACACCTTC. It encodes CASSVGVGRDGYTF. The variable domain in full, with the rest retrieved from reference TRBV9 and TRBJ1-2, is DSGVTQTPKHLITATGQRVTLRCSPRSGDLSVYWYQQSLDQGLQFLIQYYNGEERAKGNILERFSAQQFPDLHSELNLSSLELGDSALYFCASSVGVGRDGYTFGSGTRLTVV.

The V call is TRBV10-2, the J call TRBJ2-2; D uncertain. The CDR3 totals 15 residues. CDR1 is WSHSY, CDR2 SAAADI, per germline. The V gene lost 4 bases and the J gene lost 4 bases, with 13 bases spanning the gap. This CDR3 is CASSALRAGTGELFF. CDR3 bases: TGCGCCAGCAGTGCCCTGAGAGCTGGCACCGGGGAGCTGTTTTTT.

A single count supports this clone. The V call is TRBV6-6, the J call TRBJ2-3; D not certain. CDR3 length: 14 residues. Germline assignment: CDR1 MNHNY and CDR2 SVGAGI (reference sequence). V gave up 2 bases and J gave up 1 base, with 7 bases separating them. CDR3 nucleotides: TGTGCCAGCAGTTACGCGGTACGCACAGATACGCAGTATTTT. Translated, it gives CASSYAVRTDTQYF.